The 2 T cell receptor delta chains reported below all come from one sample, sequenced in a study of Vδ1+ human thymocytes. Study-wide points: In the thymus, TRG and TRD repertoires looked highly polyclonal with Gaussian CDR3 lengths.

No antigen has been identified for these receptors. The template was reverse-transcribed extracted RNA. Multiplex PCR used pooled V-gene forward primers and a constant-region reverse primer to amplify CDR3s. TCRdb called clones anew from the multiplex PCR reads with CATT. Altogether 20,000 to 25,000 delta-chain clones are present, around 7.4% being singletons, with the ten largest covering roughly 0.98%. Sequencing used Vdelta1+ gamma-delta thymocytes from the thymus. The subset denotes: FACS-sorted CD3+ TCRalphabeta- TCRVdelta1+ TCRVdelta2- thymocytes. The receptors here all came from a child under two years old who had congenital heart surgery.

V is TRDV1 and J is TRDJ1; 10 bases are a match to TRDD3. Per germline, CDR1 TSWWSYY and CDR2 QGS. With V trimmed by 3 bases and J by 5 bases, 21 bases remained unmatched. This CDR3 has 20 residues. The CDR3 reads CALGDSFLRTGGLKVDKLIF. The CDR3 DNA is TGTGCTCTTGGGGATTCCTTCCTTCGTACTGGGGGATTGAAAGTAGATAAACTCATCTTT.

This clone has just a few counts. The chain employs TRDV1 and TRDJ1; TRDD3 might be the D (6 bases). Trimming pared 4 bases from V and 0 bases from J, leaving 30 bases between. From germline, CDR1 is TSWWSYY and CDR2 QGS. This CDR3 has 21 residues. The CDR3 region is CALGGLVPLQTGLGNTDKLIF. The CDR3 DNA is TGTGCTCTTGGGGGACTGGTCCCCCTGCAAACCGGACTGGGCAACACCGATAAACTCATCTTT.